The 7 T cell receptor beta chains listed next were all sequenced from one sample in a study of blood T cell repertoires in COVID-19. The data were produced by immunoSEQ multiplex PCR, yet TCRdb's version contains in-frame clones alone and is incomplete. The sample yields some 380,000 clones, around 87% seen once. The sequenced sample was peripheral blood. These receptors all come from a man in his late teens or twenties with active or convalescent COVID-19.

The chain has TRBV4-3 and TRBJ2-7; possible D gene TRBD1, 6 bases. In germline, CDR1 is LGHNA, CDR2 YSLEER. This CDR3 contains 16 residues. Trimming cost V 4 bases and J 3 bases, with 19 bases left between them. DNA for the CDR3: TGCGCCAGCAGCCCCGGACAGATCTCGCAGGGCTACGAGCAGTACTTC. Amino acids: CASSPGQISQGYEQYF.

The rearrangement uses TRBV7-7 and TRBJ2-7; D possibly corresponds to TRBD2 (6 bases). Trimming shortened V by 5 bases and J by 4 bases, and 18 bases separated the two germline ends. The CDR3 extends over 15 amino acids. Germline-derived CDR1 and CDR2 are SSHAT and FNYEAQ (reference sequence). CDR3: CASSPRLGLAYEQYF. CDR3 DNA sequence: TGTGCCAGCAGCCCGAGGTTGGGACTGGCTTACGAGCAGTACTTC.

The J gene is TRBJ2-3, the V gene TRBV7-3, with 14 bases that match TRBD2. V shed 4 bases, J shed 3 bases, and the junction held 9 bases outside the gene matches. Per the germline V gene, CDR1 is SGHTA and CDR2 is FQGTGA. This CDR3 region has 18 residues. This chain's CDR3 is CASSSGLAGGLATDTQYF. As DNA, the CDR3 is TGTGCCAGCAGCTCTGGACTAGCGGGGGGCCTTGCAACAGATACGCAGTATTTT.

The V gene is TRBV4-1, the J gene TRBJ2-1, with TRBD1 matching 8 bases. The CDR3 contains 15 residues. Per the germline V gene, CDR1 is MGHRA and CDR2 is YSYEKL. The V and J ends lost 3 bases and 2 bases, in that order; junction bases with no gene match: 3. CDR3 DNA sequence: TGCGCCAGCAGCCACGCGGGACAGGCCTACAATGAGCAGTTCTTC. It is translated as CASSHAGQAYNEQFF.

The chain couples TRBV3-1 (or the pseudogene TRBV3-2) to TRBJ2-7; possible D gene TRBD1, 6 bases. The germline V and J ends were trimmed by 0 bases and 0 bases, with 9 bases remaining between them. The CDR3 totals 15 residues. The germline gives CDR1 LGHDT, CDR2 YNNKEL (reference sequence). The CDR3 region has the DNA TGTGCCAGCAGCCAAGATCCACAGGGCTCCTACGAGCAGTACTTC. Translating it yields CASSQDPQGSYEQYF.

The count of this clone is one. The rearrangement joins TRBV27 to TRBJ1-6; tentatively, D is TRBD1 (5 bases). Germline V lookup: CDR1 MNHEY, CDR2 SMNVEV (reference sequence). V lost 3 bases and J lost 9, with 6 bases in between. This CDR3 is 12 amino acids long. CDR3 bases: TGTGCCAGCAGTTTCCAGGGTTCACCCCTCCACTTT. Translation: CASSFQGSPLHF.

This clone was counted a single time. Relative to the germline gene, one junction end is altered; a read error may explain this. The V call is TRBV4-1, the J call TRBJ2-6, with D possibly TRBD1 on 5 matching bases. Per germline, CDR1 MGHRA and CDR2 YSYEKL. The CDR3 totals 15 residues. CDR3 sequence reads: CASSQTGSGANVLTF. DNA for the CDR3: TGCGCCAGCAGCCAAACAGGCTCTGGGGCCAACGTGCTGACTTTC.